These T cell receptor beta chains were read from a single sample in a study of blood T cell repertoires in COVID-19. TCRdb's copy holds only in-frame clones and misses some; the assay was immunoSEQ multiplex PCR. Seen here are under 250,000 clones, more than 65% observed once, and the top ten hold approximately 2.9%. Sequenced: peripheral blood. The receptors derive from a woman aged 25 to 39 who had recovered from COVID-19. CDR3s include the opening cysteine and the closing phenylalanine or tryptophan. Fields, in order: D gene, CDR3 length, clone size, J gene, V gene, CDR3 protein, CDR3 DNA. D genes are given only for firm matches. Clone size is shown for a subset of rows, as once, few, many or a class of expanded clone.

TRBD1	13	-	TRBJ1-2	TRBV20-1	CSATDRANYGYTF	TGCAGTGCTACTGACAGGGCTAACTATGGCTACACCTTC
TRBD1	15	-	TRBJ2-7	TRBV5-4	CASSLRKGAVYEQYF	TGTGCCAGCAGCTTGAGGAAGGGGGCAGTTTACGAGCAGTACTTC
-	12	-	TRBJ2-7	TRBV30	CAWSRGTYEQYF	TGTGCCTGGAGTAGGGGCACCTACGAGCAGTACTTC
-	19	-	TRBJ1-4	TRBV27	CASSRDKGVTGLYGEKLFF	TGTGCCAGCAGCCGGGACAAGGGGGTCACGGGCCTATACGGAGAAAAACTGTTTTTT
TRBD2	14	-	TRBJ2-1	TRBV30	CAWKGLSSYNEQFF	TGTGCCTGGAAGGGACTAAGCTCCTACAATGAGCAGTTCTTC
TRBD1	16	-	TRBJ2-1	TRBV30	CAWITPGQGISREQFF	TGTGCCTGGATCACCCCGGGACAGGGGATCAGCAGGGAGCAGTTCTTC
TRBD1	15	-	TRBJ2-7	TRBV6-6	CASRLRQGTIYEQYF	TGTGCCAGCAGGCTTAGACAGGGCACGATCTACGAGCAGTACTTC
TRBD2	18	-	TRBJ2-2	TRBV5-1	CASSQEGTIGRVTGELFF	TGCGCCAGCAGCCAGGAGGGGACTATTGGGAGGGTCACCGGGGAGCTGTTTTTT
TRBD2	17	-	TRBJ2-3	TRBV18	CASSPQLAGGRADTQYF	TGTGCCAGCTCACCACAACTAGCGGGAGGAAGGGCAGATACGCAGTATTTT
TRBD2	15	-	TRBJ2-1	TRBV2	CASSVLANRYNEQFF	TGTGCCAGCAGTGTACTAGCGAATCGGTACAATGAGCAGTTCTTC
TRBD1	15	-	TRBJ1-5	TRBV28	CASTSDRDGNQPQHF	TGTGCCAGCACTTCGGACAGGGACGGCAATCAGCCCCAGCATTTT
-	15	few	TRBJ2-7	TRBV7-3	CASSPTGGAHYEQYF	TGTGCCAGCAGCCCAACCGGGGGAGCTCACTACGAGCAGTACTTC
-	14	-	TRBJ1-1	TRBV19	CASSTSGVSTEAFF	TGTGCCAGCTCAACTTCGGGGGTGAGCACTGAAGCTTTCTTT
-	14	-	TRBJ2-2	TRBV2	CASSVEPQTGELFF	TGTGCCAGCAGTGTAGAACCCCAAACCGGGGAGCTGTTTTTT
TRBD1	15	-	TRBJ2-2	TRBV29-1	CSVERQGSNTGELFF	TGCAGCGTCGAAAGACAGGGGTCGAACACCGGGGAGCTGTTTTTT
-	13	-	TRBJ1-3	TRBV5-1	CASTGDSGNTIYF	TGCGCCAGCACGGGGGACTCTGGAAACACCATATATTTT
TRBD2	16	-	TRBJ2-5	TRBV28	CASSLPTSGSQETQYF	TGTGCCAGCAGTCTCCCGACTAGCGGGAGTCAAGAGACCCAGTACTTC
TRBD1	16	-	TRBJ2-2	TRBV6-1	CASSAPGTGDTGELFF	TGTGCCAGCAGTGCACCCGGGACAGGGGACACCGGGGAGCTGTTTTTT
-	12	-	TRBJ1-1	TRBV6-5	CASHEGGTEAFF	TGTGCCAGCCACGAAGGAGGAACTGAAGCTTTCTTT
TRBD1	14	-	TRBJ1-5	TRBV24-1	CATSGTGVNQPQHF	TGTGCCACCAGCGGGACAGGAGTAAATCAGCCCCAGCATTTT
TRBD2	16	-	TRBJ2-7	TRBV28	CASSLLGRVRVWEQYF	TGTGCCAGCAGTTTATTAGGGAGGGTCCGAGTGTGGGAGCAGTACTTC
-	15	-	TRBJ1-2	TRBV19	CASSISGGTLYGYTF	TGTGCCAGTAGTATAAGCGGAGGGACCCTCTATGGCTACACCTTC
-	13	-	TRBJ2-7	TRBV6-6	CASSSAGALEQYF	TGTGCCAGCAGTTCAGCAGGGGCCCTGGAGCAGTACTTC
TRBD2	16	-	TRBJ2-7	TRBV27	CASSLKLAGTTYEQYF	TGTGCCAGCAGTTTAAAACTAGCGGGTACCACCTACGAGCAGTACTTC
TRBD1	16	-	TRBJ2-7	TRBV5-1	CASSPRGTGASYEQYF	TGCGCCAGCAGCCCCCGGGGGACAGGGGCCTCCTACGAGCAGTACTTC
-	15	-	TRBJ2-2	TRBV7-3	CASSSQGPNTGELFF	TGTGCCAGCAGCTCTCAGGGGCCGAACACCGGGGAGCTGTTTTTT
TRBD1	16	-	TRBJ2-3	TRBV7-8	CASSLEQGASVDTQYF	TGTGCCAGCAGCTTAGAGCAGGGGGCGAGCGTGGATACGCAGTATTTT
TRBD1	16	-	TRBJ1-4	TRBV18	CASSPQGTGGREKLFF	TGTGCCAGCTCACCACAAGGGACAGGGGGCAGAGAAAAACTGTTTTTT
TRBD1	14	few	TRBJ1-5	TRBV20-1	CSASIGGISQPQHF	TGCAGTGCTAGTATAGGGGGCATTAGTCAGCCCCAGCATTTT
-	18	-	TRBJ1-5	TRBV7-8	CASSPGAGRGGNGRPQHF	TGTGCCAGCAGTCCGGGAGCCGGTCGGGGGGGAAACGGCCGGCCCCAGCATTTT
-	13	-	TRBJ1-1	TRBV25-1	CASSEPGDTEAFF	TGTGCCAGCAGTGAACCGGGAGACACTGAAGCTTTCTTT
-	13	-	TRBJ2-1	TRBV30	CAWSLGGRNEQFF	TGTGCCTGGAGTCTCGGGGGGCGTAATGAGCAGTTCTTC
-	13	-	TRBJ2-7	TRBV12-5	CASGFTGSYEQYF	TGTGCTAGTGGTTTCACAGGGTCCTACGAGCAGTACTTC
TRBD2	14	-	TRBJ2-7	TRBV28	CASSLAGGLHEQYF	TGTGCCAGCAGTTTAGCGGGAGGGCTCCACGAGCAGTACTTC
TRBD1	19	-	TRBJ1-2	TRBV5-1	CASSQSGPDREGFSYGYTF	TGCGCCAGCAGTCAGAGTGGTCCGGACAGGGAGGGATTTAGCTATGGCTACACCTTC
-	15	-	TRBJ2-1	TRBV11-2	CASRWRQAGDNEQFF	TGTGCCAGCAGATGGAGGCAGGCAGGCGACAATGAGCAGTTCTTC
-	23	-	TRBJ1-1	TRBV12-1	CASTEIKTPSRQGDMVMNTEAFF	TGTGCCAGCACCGAAATCAAGACACCTTCCCGACAAGGGGATATGGTTATGAACACTGAAGCTTTCTTT
TRBD2	19	-	TRBJ2-2	TRBV4-2	CASSQGTIPGSGSAGELFF	TGTGCCAGCAGCCAGGGGACTATCCCTGGTAGCGGGAGTGCCGGGGAGCTGTTTTTT
TRBD2	15	-	TRBJ2-3	TRBV11-2	CASSSRLADTDTQYF	TGTGCCAGCAGCTCCCGACTAGCGGATACAGATACGCAGTATTTT
TRBD2	16	-	TRBJ2-7	TRBV11-2	CASSLNLWGEGYEQYF	TGTGCCAGCAGCTTAAACCTCTGGGGGGAGGGGTACGAGCAGTACTTC
-	17	-	TRBJ2-6	TRBV7-8	CASPRTSFISGANVLTF	TGTGCCAGCCCCCGTACTAGTTTTATCTCTGGGGCCAACGTCCTGACTTTC
-	13	-	TRBJ1-1	TRBV7-2	CASSLRENTEAFF	TGTGCCAGCAGCTTGAGGGAAAACACTGAAGCTTTCTTT
-	16	few	TRBJ2-2	TRBV11-3	CASSLGHIANTGELFF	TGTGCCAGCAGCTTAGGTCACATTGCGAACACCGGGGAGCTGTTTTTT
TRBD2	18	-	TRBJ2-7	TRBV11-2	CASSFPIATSGAIYEQYF	TGTGCCAGCAGCTTCCCCATCGCGACTAGCGGGGCCATCTACGAGCAGTACTTC
-	15	-	TRBJ1-4	TRBV11-2	CASSLAVSTNEKLFF	TGTGCCAGCAGCTTAGCGGTATCAACTAATGAAAAACTGTTTTTT
-	12	-	TRBJ2-3	TRBV27	CASTGESDTQYF	TGTGCCAGCACAGGGGAATCAGATACGCAGTATTTT
-	16	-	TRBJ1-5	TRBV28	CASSTLSYRVGQPQHF	TGTGCCAGCAGTACCCTCTCATACAGGGTGGGGCAGCCCCAGCATTTT
-	14	-	TRBJ2-3	TRBV27	CASRPGIAEDTQYF	TGTGCCAGCAGGCCCGGGATCGCTGAAGATACGCAGTATTTT
TRBD1	15	once	TRBJ1-4	TRBV9	CASSFQGTVNEKLFF	TGTGCCAGCAGCTTCCAGGGGACAGTTAATGAAAAACTGTTTTTT